The clone carrying this TCR beta chain was counted many times. Its antigen is as yet unknown. This entry is derived from a study of T-cell reconstitution after alpha-beta-depleted transplantation in children. General study results and limits: There were reportedly several hundred expanded graft clones from which alpha-beta T cells came about two months after transplant. One year post-transplant, T-cell counts and diversity were largely derived from T cells produced anew.

The V and J ends lost 3 bases and 7 bases, in that order; junction bases with no gene match: 6. The CDR3 runs to 15 residues. Germline values: CDR1 ENHRY, CDR2 SYGVKD. Researchers prepared the TCRbeta library using unique molecular identifiers, the study reports. TCRdb analysed the PCR reads with MiXCR anew, one entry per CDR3 protein. This table has 580,000 or so distinct CDR3 sequences, 23% appearing once. The V and J genes are TRBV10-3 and TRBJ2-1, with 10 bases fitting TRBD2. The receptor's source is a boy under two years old who had a stem cell transplant for acute myeloid leukemia, so the T cells may come from the graft donor. The sequencing here drew on PBMCs, mostly from graft donor cells, taken 360 days after TCRalphabeta/CD19-depleted stem cell transplant. The CDR3 bases are TGTGCCATCAGTGATAGCGGGGGGTTTTTGAATGAGCAGTTCTTC. Protein sequence: CAISDSGGFLNEQFF.